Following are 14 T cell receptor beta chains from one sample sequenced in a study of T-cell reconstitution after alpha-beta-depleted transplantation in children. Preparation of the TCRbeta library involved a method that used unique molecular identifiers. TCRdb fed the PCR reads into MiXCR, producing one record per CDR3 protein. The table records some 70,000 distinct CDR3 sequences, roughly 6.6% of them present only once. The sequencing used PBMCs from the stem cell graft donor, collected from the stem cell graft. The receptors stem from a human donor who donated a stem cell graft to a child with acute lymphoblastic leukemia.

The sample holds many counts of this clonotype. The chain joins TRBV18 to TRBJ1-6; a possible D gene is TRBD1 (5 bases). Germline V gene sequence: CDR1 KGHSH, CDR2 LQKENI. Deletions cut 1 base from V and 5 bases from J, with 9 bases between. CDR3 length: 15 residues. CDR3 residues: CASSPQGGDNSPLHF. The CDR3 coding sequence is TGTGCCAGCTCACCACAGGGAGGGGATAATTCACCCCTCCACTTT.

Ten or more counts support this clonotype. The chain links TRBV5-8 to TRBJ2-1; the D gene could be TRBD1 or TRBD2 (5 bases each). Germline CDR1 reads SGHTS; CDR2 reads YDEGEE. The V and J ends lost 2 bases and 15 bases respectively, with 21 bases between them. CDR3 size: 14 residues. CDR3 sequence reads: CASSFQTAASGRFF. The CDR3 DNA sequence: TGTGCCAGCAGCTTCCAAACGGCCGCTTCGGGGCGGTTCTTC.

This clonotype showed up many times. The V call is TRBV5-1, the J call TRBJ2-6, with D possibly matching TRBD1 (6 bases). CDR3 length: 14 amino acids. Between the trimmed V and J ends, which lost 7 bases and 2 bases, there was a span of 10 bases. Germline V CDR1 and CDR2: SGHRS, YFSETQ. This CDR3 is CASGTHPGANVLTF. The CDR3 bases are TGCGCCAGCGGGACACACCCTGGGGCCAACGTCCTGACTTTC.

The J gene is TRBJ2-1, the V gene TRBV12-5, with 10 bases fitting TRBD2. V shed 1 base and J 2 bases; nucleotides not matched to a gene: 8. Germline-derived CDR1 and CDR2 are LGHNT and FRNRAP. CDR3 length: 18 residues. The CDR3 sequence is CASGLDRSSGSTYNEQFF. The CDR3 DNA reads TGTGCTAGTGGTTTGGACCGCTCTAGCGGGAGCACCTACAATGAGCAGTTCTTC.

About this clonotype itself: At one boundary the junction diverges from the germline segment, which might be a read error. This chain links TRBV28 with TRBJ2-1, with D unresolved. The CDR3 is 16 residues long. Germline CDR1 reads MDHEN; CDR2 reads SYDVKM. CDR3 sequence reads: CASSLRGKHSNNEQFF. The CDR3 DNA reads TGTGCCAGCAGTCTACGAGGAAAACACTCCAACAATGAGCAGTTCTTC.

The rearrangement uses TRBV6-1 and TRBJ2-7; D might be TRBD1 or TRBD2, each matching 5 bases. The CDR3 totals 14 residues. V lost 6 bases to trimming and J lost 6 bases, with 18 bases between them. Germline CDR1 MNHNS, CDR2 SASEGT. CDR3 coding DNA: TGTGCCAGCAGAACCAAGGTGGGGGTATCCGAGCAGTACTTC. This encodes CASRTKVGVSEQYF.

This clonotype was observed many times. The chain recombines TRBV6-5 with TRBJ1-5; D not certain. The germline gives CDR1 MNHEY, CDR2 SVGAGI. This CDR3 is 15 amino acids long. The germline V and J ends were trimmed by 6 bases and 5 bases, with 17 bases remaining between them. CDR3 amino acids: CASSPVAGNHQPQHF. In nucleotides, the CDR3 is TGTGCCAGCAGCCCCGTGGCGGGGAATCATCAGCCCCAGCATTTT.

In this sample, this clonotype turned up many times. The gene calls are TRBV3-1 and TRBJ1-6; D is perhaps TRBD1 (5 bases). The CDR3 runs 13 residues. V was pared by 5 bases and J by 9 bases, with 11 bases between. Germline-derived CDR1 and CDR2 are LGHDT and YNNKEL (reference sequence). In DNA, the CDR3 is TGTGCCAGCAGCGCCCGTCAGGGTTCACCCCTCCACTTT. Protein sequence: CASSARQGSPLHF.

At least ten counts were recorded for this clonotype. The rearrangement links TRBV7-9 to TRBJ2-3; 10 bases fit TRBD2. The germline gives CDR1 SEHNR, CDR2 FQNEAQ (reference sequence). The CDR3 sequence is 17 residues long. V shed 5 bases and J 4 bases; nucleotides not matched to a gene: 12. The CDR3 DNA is TGTGCCAGCAGCGAACCCCCGGGACTAGCGAGTCCAGATACGCAGTATTTT. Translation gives CASSEPPGLASPDTQYF.

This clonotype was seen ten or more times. The CDR3 DNA is TGTGCCACCAGCAGAGATCTGGGGGGAGGCCCTGACAATGAGCAGTTCTTC. As protein: CATSRDLGGGPDNEQFF. This rearrangement joins TRBV15 to TRBJ2-1, with TRBD2 as a possible D gene (6 bases). Per germline, CDR1 LNHNV and CDR2 YYDKDF (reference sequence). This CDR3 has 17 residues. V dropped 0 bases and J dropped 5 bases, with 17 bases sitting between them. Based on the CDR3 plus reference TRBV15 and TRBJ2-1, the full variable domain is DAMVIQNPRYQVTQFGKPVTLSCSQTLNHNVMYWYQQKSSQAPKLLFHYYDKDFNNEADTPDNFQSRRPNTSFCFLDIRSPGLGDTAMYLCATSRDLGGGPDNEQFFGPGTRLTVL.

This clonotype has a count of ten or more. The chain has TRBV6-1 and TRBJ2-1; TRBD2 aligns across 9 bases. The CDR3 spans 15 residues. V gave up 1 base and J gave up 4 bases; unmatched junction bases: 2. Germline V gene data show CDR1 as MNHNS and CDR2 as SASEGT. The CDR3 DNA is TGTGCCAGCAGTGAAGGACTAGCGGATTACAATGAGCAGTTCTTC. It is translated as CASSEGLADYNEQFF.

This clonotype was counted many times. The DNA of the CDR3 is TGTGCCAGCAGTGCTTCGGTCGGAGGCAATCAGCCCCAGCATTTT. It translates to CASSASVGGNQPQHF. The J gene is TRBJ1-5, the V gene TRBV6-1; D is uncertain. The CDR3 spans 15 residues. V was clipped by 4 bases and J by 2 bases, with 12 bases between them. Germline assignment: CDR1 MNHNS and CDR2 SASEGT.

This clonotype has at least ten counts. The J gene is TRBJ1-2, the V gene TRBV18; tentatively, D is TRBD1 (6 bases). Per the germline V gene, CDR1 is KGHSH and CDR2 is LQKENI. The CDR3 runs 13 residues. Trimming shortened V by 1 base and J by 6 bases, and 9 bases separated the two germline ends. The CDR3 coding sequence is TGTGCCAGCTCACCACAGGGGGAGGATGGCTACACCTTC. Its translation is CASSPQGEDGYTF.

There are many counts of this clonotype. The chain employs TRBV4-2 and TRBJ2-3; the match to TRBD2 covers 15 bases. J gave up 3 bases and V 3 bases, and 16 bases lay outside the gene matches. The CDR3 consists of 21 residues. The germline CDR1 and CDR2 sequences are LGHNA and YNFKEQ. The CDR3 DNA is TGTGCCAGCAGCCAGTGGAGGCCGGGACTAGCGGGGGGTTCGCAGACAGATACGCAGTATTTT. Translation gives CASSQWRPGLAGGSQTDTQYF.